Sequencing of this T cell receptor beta chain was carried out in a study of cytomegalovirus exposure and HLA in healthy donors. For the study at large: Early on, a data release was issued that held 85 million to 95 million unique TCRs from HLA-typed donors.

Looked up from germline, CDR1 is SGHTA and CDR2 is FQGNSA. V was shortened by 3 bases and J by 6 bases, with 14 bases between the two germline ends. The CDR3 is made up of 15 amino acids. PCR involved 60 Vbeta and 13 Jbeta primers. Measured with immunoSEQ multiplex PCR; TCRdb has only the in-frame clones, and not every one. The table includes about 130,000 clones, approximately 75% detected once. Though probably carrying unrecorded immune exposures, donors were nominally healthy at sampling. The chain recombines TRBV7-2 with TRBJ2-2, with D perhaps TRBD2 (6 bases). The sequencing input was PBMCs. This TCR was sampled from a woman aged 40 to 50 in good health and CMV-seropositive. The DNA for the CDR3 is TGTGCCAGCAGCTTGGACTTAGCGGCGGCCGGGGAGCTGTTTTTT. Protein sequence: CASSLDLAAAGELFF.